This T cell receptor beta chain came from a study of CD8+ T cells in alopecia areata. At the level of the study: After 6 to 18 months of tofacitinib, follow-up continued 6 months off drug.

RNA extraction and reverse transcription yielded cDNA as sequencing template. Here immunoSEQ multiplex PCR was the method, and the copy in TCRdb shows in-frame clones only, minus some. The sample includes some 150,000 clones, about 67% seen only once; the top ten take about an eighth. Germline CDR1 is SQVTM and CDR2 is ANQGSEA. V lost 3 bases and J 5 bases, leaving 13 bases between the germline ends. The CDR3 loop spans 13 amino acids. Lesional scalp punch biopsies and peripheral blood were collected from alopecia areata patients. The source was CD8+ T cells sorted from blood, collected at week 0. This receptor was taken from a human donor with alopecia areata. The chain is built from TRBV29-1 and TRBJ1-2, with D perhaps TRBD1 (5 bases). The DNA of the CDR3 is TGCAGCGTTGAGTCCAGGGATGGGTATGGCTACACCTTC. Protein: CSVESRDGYGYTF. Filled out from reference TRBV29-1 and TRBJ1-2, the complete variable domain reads SAVISQKPSRDICQRGTSLTIQCQVDSQVTMMFWYRQQPGQSLTLIATANQGSEATYESGFVIDKFPISRPNLTFSTLTVSNMSPEDSSIYLCSVESRDGYGYTFGSGTRLTVV.